What follows describes a single TCR beta chain. Its specificity is unknown. Germline CDR1 SGHDN, CDR2 FVKESK. Trimming took 1 base from V and 3 from J, leaving 9 bases between them. There are 14 residues in the CDR3. Autoimmune disease history or systemic immunosuppression led to patient exclusion. The data belong to a study of OX40 agonist ivuxolimab in advanced cancers. Study information: The study enrolled dose-escalation patients with hepatocellular carcinoma, melanoma, renal cell or head and neck cancer. Partial responses were seen in three patients, one with hepatocellular carcinoma and two with cutaneous melanoma. Study-level findings and limits: Partial responders at 0.1-3.0 mg/kg showed near-lowest clonal expansion.

Measured with immunoSEQ multiplex PCR; TCRdb has only the in-frame clones, and not every one. The sample lists over 20,000 clones, about 83% occurring once. The sample consisted of CD4+ or CD8+ T cells sorted from blood, taken in a trial of the OX40 agonist ivuxolimab. This sequence originates from an adult with an advanced solid tumor such as melanoma, head and neck, liver or kidney cancer. The chain recombines TRBV14 with TRBJ2-5, with no clear D. The DNA for the CDR3 is TGTGCCAGCAGCCAAGGGACGCCTAAAGAGACCCAGTACTTC. This gives the protein CASSQGTPKETQYF.